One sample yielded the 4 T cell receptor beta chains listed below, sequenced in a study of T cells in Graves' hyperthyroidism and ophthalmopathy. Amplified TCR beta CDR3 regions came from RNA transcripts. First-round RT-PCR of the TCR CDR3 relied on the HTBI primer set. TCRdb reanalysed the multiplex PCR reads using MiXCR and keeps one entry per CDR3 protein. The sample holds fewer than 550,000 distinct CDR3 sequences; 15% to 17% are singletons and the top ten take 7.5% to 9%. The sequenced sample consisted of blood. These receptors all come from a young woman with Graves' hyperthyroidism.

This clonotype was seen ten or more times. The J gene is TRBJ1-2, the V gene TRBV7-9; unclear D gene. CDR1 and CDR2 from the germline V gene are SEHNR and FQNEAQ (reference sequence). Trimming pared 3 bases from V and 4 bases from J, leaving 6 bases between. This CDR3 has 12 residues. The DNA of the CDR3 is TGTGCCAGCAGCTTTAAAGCCTATGGCTACACCTTC. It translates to CASSFKAYGYTF.

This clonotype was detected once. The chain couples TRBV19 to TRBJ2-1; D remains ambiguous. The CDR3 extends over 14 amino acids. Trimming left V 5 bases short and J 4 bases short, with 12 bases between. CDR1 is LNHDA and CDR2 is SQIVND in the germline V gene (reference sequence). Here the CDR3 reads CASSFRSNYNEQFF. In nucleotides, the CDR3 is TGTGCCAGTAGTTTTCGGAGCAATTACAATGAGCAGTTCTTC.

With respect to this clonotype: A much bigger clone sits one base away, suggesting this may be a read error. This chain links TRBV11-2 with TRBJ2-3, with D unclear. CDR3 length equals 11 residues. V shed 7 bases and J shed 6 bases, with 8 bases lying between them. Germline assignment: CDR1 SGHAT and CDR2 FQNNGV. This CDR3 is CASNLGDTQYF. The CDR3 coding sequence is TGTGCCAGCAACCTCGGGGATACGCAGTATTTT.

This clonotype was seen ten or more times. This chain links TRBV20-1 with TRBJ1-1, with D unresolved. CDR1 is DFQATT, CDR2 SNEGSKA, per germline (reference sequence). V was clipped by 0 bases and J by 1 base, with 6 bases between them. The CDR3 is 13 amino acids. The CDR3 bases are TGCAGTGCTAGAGATTCGCGGAACACTGAAGCTTTCTTT. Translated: CSARDSRNTEAFF.